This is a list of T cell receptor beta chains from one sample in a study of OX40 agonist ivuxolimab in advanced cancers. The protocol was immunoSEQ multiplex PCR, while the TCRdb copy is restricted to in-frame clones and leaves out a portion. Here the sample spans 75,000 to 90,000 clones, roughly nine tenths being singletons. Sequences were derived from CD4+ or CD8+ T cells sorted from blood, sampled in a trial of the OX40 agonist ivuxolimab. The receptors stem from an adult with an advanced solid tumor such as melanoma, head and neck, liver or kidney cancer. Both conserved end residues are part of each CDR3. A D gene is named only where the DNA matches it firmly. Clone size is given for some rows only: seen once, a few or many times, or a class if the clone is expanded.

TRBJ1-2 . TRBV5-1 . CASSLGEAYGYTF TGCGCCAGCAGCTTAGGGGAAGCCTATGGCTACACCTTC
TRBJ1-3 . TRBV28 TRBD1 CASSPDRGAGNTIYF TGTGCCAGCAGTCCGGACAGGGGAGCTGGAAACACCATATATTTT
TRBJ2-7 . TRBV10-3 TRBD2 CAIGLTAGGNEQYF TGTGCCATCGGGCTGACGGCGGGAGGGAACGAGCAGTACTTC
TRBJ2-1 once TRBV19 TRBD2 CASSGLAGQGSYNEQFF TGTGCCTCTTCGGGACTAGCGGGACAAGGCTCCTACAATGAGCAGTTCTTC
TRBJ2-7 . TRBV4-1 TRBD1 CASSLAGTGISSYEQYF TGCGCCAGCAGCCTGGCCGGGACAGGGATTAGCTCCTACGAGCAGTACTTC
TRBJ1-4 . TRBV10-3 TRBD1 CAISEGQGFEKLFF TGTGCCATCAGTGAGGGACAGGGGTTTGAAAAACTGTTTTTT
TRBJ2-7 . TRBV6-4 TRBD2 CASSALAGYEQYF TGTGCCAGCAGTGCACTAGCGGGTTACGAGCAGTACTTC
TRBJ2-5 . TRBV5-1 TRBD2 CASSFLAGGQETQYF TGCGCCAGCAGCTTCCTAGCGGGAGGGCAAGAGACCCAGTACTTC
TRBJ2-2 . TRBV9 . CASSVDGTDDGELFF TGTGCCAGCAGCGTAGATGGGACGGATGACGGGGAGCTGTTTTTT
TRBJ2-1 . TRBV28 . CASSPHSPNEQFF TGTGCCAGCAGCCCCCACAGCCCCAATGAGCAGTTCTTC
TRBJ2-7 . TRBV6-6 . CASSNVQAGTEQYF TGTGCCAGCAGCAATGTTCAGGCGGGGACCGAGCAGTACTTC
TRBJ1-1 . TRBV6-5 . CASSYRQGRTEAFF TGTGCCAGCAGTTACAGGCAGGGGAGGACTGAAGCTTTCTTT
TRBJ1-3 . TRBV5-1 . CASSLEPGNTIYF TGCGCCAGCAGCTTGGAACCCGGAAACACCATATATTTT
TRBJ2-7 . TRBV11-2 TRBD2 CASSLEGTTTYEQYF TGTGCCAGCAGCTTGGAGGGGACTACCACCTACGAGCAGTACTTC
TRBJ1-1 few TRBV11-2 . CASSLDSGSNTEAFF TGTGCCAGCAGCTTAGATTCAGGTTCAAACACTGAAGCTTTCTTT
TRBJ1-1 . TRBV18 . CASSLGDTITEAFF TGTGCCAGCTCACTAGGGGACACGATCACTGAAGCTTTCTTT
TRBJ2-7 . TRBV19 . CASSMGFTYEQYF TGTGCCAGTAGTATGGGTTTTACCTACGAGCAGTACTTC
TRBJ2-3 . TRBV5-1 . CASGDIVTDTQYF TGCGCCAGCGGCGATATAGTAACAGATACGCAGTATTTT
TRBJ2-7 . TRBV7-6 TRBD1 CASSLSDRSYEQYF TGTGCCAGCAGCTTATCGGACAGGTCCTACGAGCAGTACTTC
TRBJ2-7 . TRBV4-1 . CASSQDRRGAYEQYF TGCGCCAGCAGCCAAGATCGCCGCGGAGCCTACGAGCAGTACTTC
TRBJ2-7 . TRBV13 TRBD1 CASNRDRANEQYF TGTGCCAGCAACCGGGACAGGGCCAACGAGCAGTACTTC
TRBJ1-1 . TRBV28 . CASSSYGNTEAFF TGTGCCAGCAGTTCATACGGGAACACTGAAGCTTTCTTT
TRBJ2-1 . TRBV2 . CATRRRAAYNEQFF TGTGCCACCAGAAGGAGGGCCGCGTACAATGAGCAGTTCTTC
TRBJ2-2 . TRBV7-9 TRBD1 CASSTRDRDTGELFF TGTGCCAGCAGCACCCGGGACAGGGACACCGGGGAGCTGTTTTTT
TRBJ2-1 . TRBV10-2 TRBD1 CASSLGQGPLNEQFF TGCGCCAGCAGCCTAGGACAGGGACCTCTTAATGAGCAGTTCTTC
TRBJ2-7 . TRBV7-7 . CASSSRPDGEQYF TGTGCTAGCAGCTCACGGCCGGATGGCGAGCAGTACTTC
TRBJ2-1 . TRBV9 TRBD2 CASSFLGLAGDYNEQFF TGTGCCAGCAGCTTCCTCGGACTAGCGGGAGATTACAATGAGCAGTTCTTC
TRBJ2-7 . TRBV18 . CASSSGRDTYEQYF TGTGCCAGCTCATCGGGCAGGGATACTTACGAGCAGTACTTC
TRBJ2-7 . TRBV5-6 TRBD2 CASSLDYGGGPENPHEQYF TGTGCCAGCAGCTTGGATTACGGCGGGGGTCCCGAGAACCCCCACGAGCAGTACTTC
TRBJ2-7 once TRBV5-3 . CARSYTRGMVTYEQYF TGTGCCAGAAGCTACACCAGGGGCATGGTGACCTACGAGCAGTACTTC
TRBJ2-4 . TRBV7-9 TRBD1 CASSSDRGTNIQYF TGTGCCAGCAGCTCGGACAGGGGAACAAACATTCAGTACTTC
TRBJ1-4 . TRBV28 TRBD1 CASSLIDRVVEKLFF TGTGCCAGCAGTTTAATTGACAGGGTTGTAGAAAAACTGTTTTTT
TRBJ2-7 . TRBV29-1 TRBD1 CSAGQGYEQYF TGCAGCGCTGGACAGGGATACGAGCAGTACTTC
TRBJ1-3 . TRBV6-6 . CASGARSGNTIYF TGTGCCAGCGGGGCCCGCTCTGGAAACACCATATATTTT
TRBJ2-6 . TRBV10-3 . CAISGGGRGSGANVLTF TGTGCCATCAGTGGTGGGGGCAGGGGCTCTGGGGCCAACGTCCTGACTTTC
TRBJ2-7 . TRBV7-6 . CASSLGQGNRFVEQYF TGTGCCAGCAGCTTAGGGCAGGGTAACCGCTTTGTGGAGCAGTACTTC